This T cell receptor beta chain was documented in a study of cytomegalovirus exposure and HLA in healthy donors. This clone was observed a handful of times. What it recognizes is unknown. Other DNA variants within this sample encode the same CDR3. Trimming removed 3 bases from V and 0 bases from J; junction bases left unmatched: 2. This CDR3 spans 15 amino acids. Germline CDR1 LNHDA, CDR2 SQIVND (reference sequence). Findings and caveats of the study: The study recorded over 150 TCR beta chains that were cytomegalovirus-associated. Further analysis, carried out later, found HLA-associated TCR beta chains more clonally expanded than equally common other chains.

The study ran its PCR with 60 Vbeta and 13 Jbeta primers. The data were produced by immunoSEQ multiplex PCR, yet TCRdb's version contains in-frame clones alone and is incomplete. The sample lists under 150,000 clones, 80% occurring once. V usage is TRBV19 and J usage is TRBJ2-7, with TRBD2 matching over 10 bases. Sequenced input: PBMCs. The sequence came from a male donor in good health and CMV-seronegative. In DNA form, the CDR3 reads TGTGCCAGTAGTATGCTAGCGGGGGACTCCTACGAGCAGTACTTC. Translation gives CASSMLAGDSYEQYF.